This record concerns one TCR beta chain sequence. One junction end disagrees with the germline gene, perhaps due to a read error. The CDR3 spans 15 residues. In germline, CDR1 is MNHNY, CDR2 SVGAGI (reference sequence). This entry comes from a study of blood T cells in healthy people across ages. Primers used in a second PCR of roughly 6 to 11 cycles were a sample-barcoded 5' primer and a J-beta primer mix. A 12-random-nucleotide template-switch adaptor tagged each cDNA molecule. At least 2.5 million CDR3-containing paired-end reads were obtained per sample. TCRdb called the 5' RACE reads again in MiXCR, with one record for every CDR3 protein. There are over a million distinct CDR3 sequences in the sample; around 59% occur only once, and 6.5% to 8.5% lies in the top ten.

The sample consisted of blood. This chain uses TRBV6-6 with TRBJ1-2; possibly TRBD1 for D (5 bases). This TCR derives from a man between 18 and 29 years old in good health. CDR3 sequence reads: CASSGRDRTSYVYTF. The CDR3 nucleotides are TGTGCCAGCAGCGGCAGGGACCGAACTTCCTATGTCTACACCTTC.